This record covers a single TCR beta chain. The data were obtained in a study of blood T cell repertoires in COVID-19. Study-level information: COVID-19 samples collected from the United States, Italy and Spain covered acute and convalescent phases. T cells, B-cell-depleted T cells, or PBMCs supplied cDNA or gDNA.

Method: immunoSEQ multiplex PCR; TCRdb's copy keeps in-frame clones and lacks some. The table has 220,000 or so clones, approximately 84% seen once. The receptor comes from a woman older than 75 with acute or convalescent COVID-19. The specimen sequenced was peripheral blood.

CDR3 nucleotide sequence: TGTGCCAGCAGTGATTTTGGCAGGGGCTATGGCTACACCTTC. Its protein is CASSDFGRGYGYTF. J is TRBJ1-2 and V is TRBV25-1; maybe TRBD1 (6 bases). Trimming removed 3 bases at V and 4 bases at J, with 12 bases between. CDR3 length: 14 amino acids. Germline V gives CDR1 MGHDK, CDR2 SYGVNS.